Sequencing of this T cell receptor (beta chain) was carried out in a study of Graves' ophthalmopathy and Graves' hyperthyroidism. Study findings and constraints: For predicting ophthalmopathy progression, the model had about 64% sensitivity and 72% to 75% specificity.

Details on this clonotype: Its matching antigen is unknown.

The TCR beta CDR3 regions underwent amplification from RNA transcripts. Investigators did first-round RT-PCR with HTBI primers, then second-round multiplex PCR. Each CDR3 protein is one row after TCRdb ran MiXCR on the multiplex PCR reads. Of about 1.1 million distinct CDR3 sequences listed, about 38% are singletons. The diagnosis combined clinical symptoms, thyroxine, TRAb, thyroid ultrasound and orbital computed tomography scans. CDR3 length: 16 amino acids. The germline CDR1 and CDR2 sequences are SEHNR and FQNEAQ (reference sequence). V was clipped by 2 bases and J by 0 bases, with 10 bases between them.

The source is an adult man with Graves' hyperthyroidism. This sequence joins TRBV7-9 and TRBJ2-2, with D unresolved. The source material was peripheral blood or thyroid tissue (not recorded which). DNA for the CDR3: TGTGCCAGCAGCTTATTCCCAGAAGCGAACACCGGGGAGCTGTTTTTT. This codes for CASSLFPEANTGELFF.